Listed below are T cell receptor beta chains from one sample, sequenced in a study of shared clonotypes between healthy human individuals. TCRdb's table, derived via immunoSEQ multiplex PCR, lists solely in-frame clones and lacks some. The sample consists of some 1 million clones, 65% to 75% of them appearing once. Sequencing used memory CD4+ T cells sorted from blood. The receptors derive from a man between 18 and 35 years old in good health. Each CDR3 is given with its conserved first and last residue. A D gene is named only where the DNA matches it firmly. Rows give clone size only sometimes, using once, few, many, or a class for an expanded clone.

J,size,D,V,CDR3,DNA
TRBJ2-3,NA,NA,TRBV6-5,CASSYYPGDTQYF,TGTGCCAGCAGTTATTACCCTGGAGATACGCAGTATTTT
TRBJ2-3,NA,NA,TRBV7-2,CASSPGAATDTQYF,TGTGCCAGCAGCCCTGGGGCAGCAACAGATACGCAGTATTTT
TRBJ2-7,few,TRBD1,TRBV4-1,CASSQDGQGPSYEQYF,TGCGCCAGCAGCCAAGATGGACAGGGGCCATCCTACGAGCAGTACTTC
TRBJ2-3,NA,TRBD1,TRBV5-5,CASSRDRRTDTQYF,TGTGCCAGCAGCCGGGACAGGCGGACAGATACGCAGTATTTT
TRBJ1-6,NA,NA,TRBV6-6,CASSYSEGTGSPLHF,TGTGCCAGCAGTTACTCGGAGGGGACGGGTTCACCCCTCCACTTT
TRBJ2-2,NA,TRBD2,TRBV7-8,CASSPRTSLNTGELFF,TGTGCCAGCAGCCCCCGGACTAGCCTTAACACCGGGGAGCTGTTTTTT
TRBJ2-5,once,TRBD2,TRBV5-1,CASSLGTSFNQETQYF,TGCGCCAGCAGCTTGGGGACTAGTTTCAACCAAGAGACCCAGTACTTC
TRBJ2-3,NA,TRBD2,TRBV10-3,CAISVGGGTDTQYF,TGTGCCATCAGTGTCGGGGGGGGCACAGATACGCAGTATTTT
TRBJ1-5,NA,TRBD1,TRBV5-4,CASSLQGAINQPQHF,TGTGCCAGCAGCTTACAGGGGGCGATCAATCAGCCCCAGCATTTT
TRBJ1-4,NA,NA,TRBV30,CAWAPGHRPNNEKLFF,TGTGCCTGGGCTCCGGGACACCGACCCAACAATGAAAAACTGTTTTTT
TRBJ2-5,NA,NA,TRBV7-2,CASSWGSQETQYF,TGTGCCAGCAGCTGGGGGAGTCAAGAGACCCAGTACTTC
TRBJ2-7,once,TRBD1,TRBV7-2,CASSRGGAGGYEQYF,TGTGCCAGCAGCCGCGGTGGGGCAGGGGGCTACGAGCAGTACTTC
TRBJ1-1,NA,TRBD1,TRBV30,CAWSEIDRGNTEAFF,TGTGCCTGGAGCGAAATAGACAGGGGGAACACTGAAGCTTTCTTT
TRBJ2-2,NA,TRBD2,TRBV19,CASRQPGTSGGLNTGELFF,TGTGCCAGTAGGCAGCCCGGGACTAGCGGGGGCCTTAACACCGGGGAGCTGTTTTTT
TRBJ1-4,NA,NA,TRBV19,CASRHFGEKLFF,TGTGCCAGCAGACATTTCGGGGAAAAACTGTTTTTT
TRBJ2-2,NA,NA,TRBV5-4,CASSLAVWGKSSTGELFF,TGTGCCAGCAGCTTGGCGGTTTGGGGGAAGTCTAGCACCGGGGAGCTGTTTTTT